The 14 T cell receptor beta chains in this list originate from one sample, sequenced in a study of blood T cells in healthy people across ages. A second roughly 6 to 12 cycle PCR used barcoded and J-beta primers. Using its own MiXCR run on the 5' RACE reads, TCRdb lists one record per CDR3 protein. The data contain fewer than 700,000 distinct CDR3 sequences, around half of them singletons. The sequencing sample was made of blood. The source is a man aged 80 or over in good health.

The genes are TRBV20-1 and TRBJ2-3; 7 bases are a match to TRBD1. Germline V gene sequence: CDR1 DFQATT, CDR2 SNEGSKA (reference sequence). The V and J ends lost 6 bases and 5 bases, in that order; junction bases with no gene match: 5. The CDR3 runs to 12 residues. CDR3 bases: TGCAGTGCACTACAGGGGAGAGATACGCAGTATTTT. As protein: CSALQGRDTQYF.

CDR3 residues: CATSPSSFGDTQYF. As DNA, the CDR3 is TGTGCCACCAGTCCCTCCTCATTTGGGGATACGCAGTATTTT. This chain connects TRBV24-1 to TRBJ2-3; D unclear. V was shortened by 6 bases and J by 6 bases, with 15 bases between the two germline ends. The CDR3 loop spans 14 amino acids. Per the germline V gene, CDR1 is KGHDR and CDR2 is SFDVKD.

The V call is TRBV20-1, the J call TRBJ2-7; D perhaps matches TRBD2 (5 bases). The J call may be mistaken, given a closer DNA end match to TRBJ2-5. Germline values: CDR1 DFQATT, CDR2 SNEGSKA (reference sequence). This CDR3 is 12 amino acids long. Written as DNA, the CDR3 is TGCAGTGCCGATAGCGATTTGGAGACCCAGTACTTC. This translates into CSADSDLETQYF.

The rearrangement links TRBV24-1 to TRBJ1-1; unclear D gene. V lost 8 bases, J lost 1 base, and 13 bases lay in between. Germline V gives CDR1 KGHDR, CDR2 SFDVKD. This CDR3 region has 14 residues. CDR3 sequence (DNA): TGTGCCACCACCTTTAGCAGGACGAACACTGAAGCTTTCTTT. This gives the protein CATTFSRTNTEAFF.

The rearrangement uses TRBV28 and TRBJ2-7; 13 nucleotides match TRBD2. The CDR3 covers 17 residues. V shed 3 bases, J shed 1 base, and the junction held 6 bases outside the gene matches. Germline-derived CDR1 and CDR2 are MDHEN and SYDVKM. The CDR3 sequence: CASSFGLAGVRSYEQYF. CDR3 DNA: TGTGCCAGCAGTTTCGGACTAGCGGGAGTGAGATCCTACGAGCAGTACTTC.

The V call is TRBV29-1, the J call TRBJ1-4; 7 nucleotides agree with TRBD1. Germline V gene data show CDR1 as SQVTM and CDR2 as ANQGSEA. The CDR3 loop spans 16 amino acids. J lost 0 bases, V lost 5 bases, and 9 bases had no gene match. This CDR3 reads CSVNAGQHATNEKLFF. CDR3 nucleotides: TGCAGCGTTAACGCGGGACAGCATGCAACTAATGAAAAACTGTTTTTT.

This clonotype was counted only a few times. A much larger clone lies one base from this, so it may be a read error. The genes are TRBV7-9 and TRBJ2-1; 8 nucleotides align to TRBD2. The J call may be incorrect, as the DNA end agrees better with TRBJ2-7. This CDR3 has 17 residues. CDR1 SEHNR and CDR2 FQNEAQ come from the germline V gene (reference sequence). CDR3 loop: CASSSPGLVVRYNEQYF. In DNA, the CDR3 is TGTGCCAGCAGTTCACCGGGACTAGTGGTCCGATACAATGAGCAGTACTTC.

On this clonotype: A read error may explain this, as a much larger clone is one base away. The genes are TRBV7-9 and TRBJ1-2, with D perhaps matching TRBD1 (6 bases). The germline gives CDR1 SEHNR, CDR2 FQNEAQ (reference sequence). V gave up 4 bases and J gave up 8 bases, with 20 bases separating them. This CDR3 spans 15 amino acids. The CDR3: CASSSLAGDLGGYTF. DNA for the CDR3: TGTGCCAGCAGCTCACTGGCAGGGGATCTAGGCGGCTACACCTTC.

This sequence joins TRBV9 and TRBJ1-5; no clear D. V lost 0 bases, J lost 5 bases, and 12 bases lay in between. CDR1 is SGDLS and CDR2 is YYNGEE in the germline V gene. This CDR3 contains 15 residues. CDR3 DNA: TGTGCCAGCAGCGTAGATCCCAGAGAAGATCAGCCCCAGCATTTT. As protein: CASSVDPREDQPQHF.

This clonotype showed up just a few times. J is TRBJ2-7 and V is TRBV7-2; 11 positions agree with TRBD2. From germline, CDR1 is SGHTA and CDR2 FQGNSA. CDR3 size: 16 residues. The V and J ends lost 1 base and 3 bases, in that order; junction bases with no gene match: 5. The CDR3 loop is CASSLDWTSGRYEQYF. The CDR3 DNA is TGTGCCAGCAGCTTAGATTGGACTAGCGGGCGCTACGAGCAGTACTTC.

The chain couples TRBV7-2 to TRBJ2-3, with TRBD2 matching 12 bases. The CDR3 runs 16 residues. Germline CDR1 and CDR2: SGHTA and FQGNSA. The junction had 4 bases not matched to a gene; V was cut back by 4 bases and J by 2 bases. The CDR3 is CASSSRTSGNTDTQYF. CDR3 coding DNA: TGTGCCAGCAGCTCCAGGACTAGCGGGAACACAGATACGCAGTATTTT.

The CDR3 sequence: CASSQVLGVGGNTIYF. CDR3 DNA: TGTGCCAGCAGCCAAGTTTTGGGGGTTGGCGGAAACACCATATATTTT. The V call is TRBV3-1, the J call TRBJ1-3, with TRBD1 as a possible D gene (5 bases). This CDR3 is 16 amino acids long. The germline gives CDR1 LGHDT, CDR2 YNNKEL (reference sequence). Trimming cost V 1 base and J 4 bases, with 14 bases left between them.

This clonotype was seen more than once but under ten times. V is TRBV5-1 and J is TRBJ1-4; possibly TRBD1 for D (5 bases). From germline, CDR1 is SGHRS and CDR2 YFSETQ. V was shortened by 4 bases and J by 4 bases, with 11 bases between the two germline ends. CDR3 size: 14 residues. As DNA, the CDR3 is TGCGCCAGCAGCCACGGGACGGATAATGAAAAACTGTTTTTT. It specifies CASSHGTDNEKLFF. Full variable domain (rest looked up from reference TRBV5-1 and TRBJ1-4): KAGVTQTPRYLIKTRGQQVTLSCSPISGHRSVSWYQQTPGQGLQFLFEYFSETQRNKGNFPGRFSGRQFSNSRSEMNVSTLELGDSALYLCASSHGTDNEKLFFGSGTQLSVL.

This clonotype was counted between two and nine times. The V gene is TRBV7-2, the J gene TRBJ2-3; 7 bases align to TRBD2. Germline CDR1 and CDR2: SGHTA and FQGNSA. CDR3 size: 15 residues. J lost 1 base, V lost 5 bases, and 6 bases had no gene match. CDR3 protein: CASSTGLGGTDTQYF. The CDR3, as DNA: TGTGCCAGCAGCACCGGACTAGGAGGCACAGATACGCAGTATTTT.